One TCR beta chain is described in this entry. Its target is unknown. The CDR3 has 14 residues. V was cut by 7 bases and J by 1 base, with 14 bases left in between. CDR1 SGHTA and CDR2 FQGNSA come from the germline V gene. Both TRBC1 and TRBC2 were covered by a beta constant-region primer of two equimolar oligonucleotides. An oligonucleotide with the SP2 primer and a 12-nucleotide UMI was ligated to the cDNA 3' end. The ligated cDNA underwent four PCR rounds using SP2 and nested alpha and beta constant-region primers. MiXCR, applied by TCRdb to the UMI-ligation and nested PCR reads, yields one record per CDR3 protein. Here the sample spans tens of thousands of distinct CDR3 sequences, 10% to 15% being singletons. This entry belongs to a study of naive and memory T cell subsets. General study findings and limits: Each distinct alpha or beta sequence counts as one clonotype.

The chain uses TRBV7-2 and TRBJ2-7, with D perhaps TRBD1 or TRBD2 (7 bases each). This receptor was obtained from a human donor in good health. Source material: effector memory CD4+ T cells from blood. Specified subset: effector memory, CD45RA- CD27-. The CDR3 protein is CASTTQGGSYEQYF. The DNA of the CDR3 is TGTGCCAGCACCACCCAGGGGGGGTCCTACGAGCAGTACTTC.